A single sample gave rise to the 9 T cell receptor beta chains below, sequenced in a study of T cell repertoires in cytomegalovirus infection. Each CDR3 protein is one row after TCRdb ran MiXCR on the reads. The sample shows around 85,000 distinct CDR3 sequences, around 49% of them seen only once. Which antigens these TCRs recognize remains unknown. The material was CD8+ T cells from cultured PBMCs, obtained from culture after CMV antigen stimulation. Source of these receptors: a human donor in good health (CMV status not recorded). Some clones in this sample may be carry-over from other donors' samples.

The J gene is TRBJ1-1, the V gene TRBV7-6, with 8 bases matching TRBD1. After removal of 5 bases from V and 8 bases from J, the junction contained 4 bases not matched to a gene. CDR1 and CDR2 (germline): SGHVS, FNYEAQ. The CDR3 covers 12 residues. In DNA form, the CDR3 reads TGTGCCAGCAGCCAAGCAGGGGGCGAAGCTTTCTTT. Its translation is CASSQAGGEAFF.

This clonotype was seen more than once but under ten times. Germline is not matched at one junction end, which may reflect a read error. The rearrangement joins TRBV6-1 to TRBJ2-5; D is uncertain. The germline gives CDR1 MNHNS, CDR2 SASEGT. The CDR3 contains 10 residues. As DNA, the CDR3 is TGTGCCAGCAGTGATAGGACCCCGTACTTC. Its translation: CASSDRTPYF.

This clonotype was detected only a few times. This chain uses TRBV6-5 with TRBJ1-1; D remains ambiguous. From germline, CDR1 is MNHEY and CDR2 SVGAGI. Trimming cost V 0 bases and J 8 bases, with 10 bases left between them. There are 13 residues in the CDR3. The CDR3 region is CASSYSGQEEAFF. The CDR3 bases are TGTGCCAGCAGTTACTCAGGGCAGGAGGAAGCTTTCTTT.

The DNA for the CDR3 is TGCAGTGCTAGATGGGCAGGAAACACTGAAGCTTTCTTT. Translation gives CSARWAGNTEAFF. This chain connects TRBV20-1 to TRBJ1-1, with no clear D. From germline, CDR1 is DFQATT and CDR2 SNEGSKA (reference sequence). The V gene lost 2 bases and the J gene lost 2 bases, with 9 bases spanning the gap. The CDR3 extends over 13 amino acids.

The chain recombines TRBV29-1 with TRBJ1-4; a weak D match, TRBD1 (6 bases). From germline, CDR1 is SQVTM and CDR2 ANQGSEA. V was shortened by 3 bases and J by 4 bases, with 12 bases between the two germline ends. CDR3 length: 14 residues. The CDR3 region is CSVDSGELNEKLFF. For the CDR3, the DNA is TGCAGCGTTGATTCAGGGGAACTTAATGAAAAACTGTTTTTT.

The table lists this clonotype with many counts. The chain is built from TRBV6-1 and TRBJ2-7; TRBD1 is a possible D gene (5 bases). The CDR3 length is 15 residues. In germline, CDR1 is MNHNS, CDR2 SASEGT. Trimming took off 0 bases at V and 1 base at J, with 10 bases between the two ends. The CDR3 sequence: CASSEAAQGSYEQYF. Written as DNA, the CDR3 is TGTGCCAGCAGTGAAGCTGCGCAGGGATCCTACGAGCAGTACTTC.

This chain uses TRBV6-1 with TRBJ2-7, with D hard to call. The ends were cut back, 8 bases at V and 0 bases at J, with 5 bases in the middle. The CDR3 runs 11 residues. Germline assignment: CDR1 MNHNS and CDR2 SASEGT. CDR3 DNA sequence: TGTGCCAGCGGCCTCTCCTACGAGCAGTACTTC. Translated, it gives CASGLSYEQYF.

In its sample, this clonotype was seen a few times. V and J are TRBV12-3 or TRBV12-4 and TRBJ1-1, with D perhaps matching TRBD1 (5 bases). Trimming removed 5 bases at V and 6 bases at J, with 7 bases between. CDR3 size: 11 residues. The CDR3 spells CASSMGPEAFF. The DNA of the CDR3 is TGTGCCAGCAGTATGGGACCTGAAGCTTTCTTT.

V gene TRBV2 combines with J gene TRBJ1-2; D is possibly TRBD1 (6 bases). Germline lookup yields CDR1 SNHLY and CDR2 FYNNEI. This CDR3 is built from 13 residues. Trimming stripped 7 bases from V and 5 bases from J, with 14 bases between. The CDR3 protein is CASTVSGAYGYTF. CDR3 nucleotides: TGTGCCAGCACCGTTTCAGGGGCTTATGGCTACACCTTC. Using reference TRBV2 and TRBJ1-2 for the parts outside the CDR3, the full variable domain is EPEVTQTPSHQVTQMGQEVILRCVPISNHLYFYWYRQILGQKVEFLVSFYNNEISEKSEIFDDQFSVERPDGSNFTLKIRSTKLEDSAMYFCASTVSGAYGYTFGSGTRLTVV.